The 5 T cell receptor beta chains given below trace back to one sample, sequenced in a study of T cells in Graves' hyperthyroidism and ophthalmopathy. RNA transcripts yielded amplified TCR beta CDR3 regions. In the first-round RT-PCR of the TCR CDR3, the HTBI primer set was used. TCRdb passed the multiplex PCR reads through MiXCR, listing each CDR3 protein once. The sample comprises fewer than 450,000 distinct CDR3 sequences, 17% of which are singletons, and 30% to 40% rests with the top ten. Sequencing input: blood. Receptors were obtained from a woman in her twenties or thirties with Graves' hyperthyroidism that later progressed to Graves' ophthalmopathy.

This clonotype appeared many times. V is TRBV5-5 and J is TRBJ2-1; D is perhaps TRBD2 (6 bases). The CDR3 has 14 residues. Per germline, CDR1 SGHKS and CDR2 YYEKEE (reference sequence). Trimming pared 3 bases from V and 8 bases from J, leaving 15 bases between. The chain's CDR3 is CASSSGVGGDEQFF. For the CDR3, the DNA is TGTGCCAGCAGCTCTGGGGTCGGGGGAGATGAGCAGTTCTTC.

Remarks on this clonotype: A much larger clone sits a single nucleotide away, making a read error possible. The DNA for the CDR3 is TGTGCCAGCAGTCCGACACAGGGAAGTTGCTCTGAAGCTTTCTTT. This translates into CASSPTQGSCSEAFF. The J gene is TRBJ1-1, the V gene TRBV28; TRBD1 is a possible D gene (6 bases). Germline V lookup: CDR1 MDHEN, CDR2 SYDVKM. The CDR3 spans 15 residues. V gave up 5 bases and J gave up 6 bases, with 19 bases separating them.

Comment on this clonotype: The junction departs from the called germline gene at one end, perhaps through a read error. This rearrangement joins TRBV19 to TRBJ1-5; TRBD1 might be the D (6 bases). This CDR3 has 14 residues. Germline V CDR1 and CDR2: LNHDA, SQIVND (reference sequence). The CDR3 nucleotides are TGTGCCGGTAGTCCTTACAGGGCCGGGCAGCCCCAGCATTTT. Translation: CAGSPYRAGQPQHF. The full variable domain, with the rest looked up from reference TRBV19 and TRBJ1-5, is DGGITQSPKYLFRKEGQNVTLSCEQNLNHDAMYWYRQDPGQGLRLIYYSQIVNDFQKGDIAEGYSVSREKKESFPLTVTSAQKNPTAFYLCAGSPYRAGQPQHFGDGTRLSIL.

A few counts support this clonotype. The chain carries TRBV5-4 and TRBJ2-3; 10 nucleotides align to TRBD2. Germline loops: CDR1 SGHNT, CDR2 YYREEE (reference sequence). The CDR3 extends over 15 amino acids. V was pared by 4 bases and J by 2 bases, with 4 bases of the junction left unmatched. CDR3 protein: CASSPGLAYTDTQYF. CDR3 DNA: TGTGCCAGCAGCCCGGGACTAGCGTACACAGATACGCAGTATTTT.

This clonotype has ten or more counts. The chain links TRBV4-1 to TRBJ2-7; no definite D call. V was shortened by 0 bases and J by 7 bases, with 13 bases between the two germline ends. CDR3 length: 14 residues. Germline loops: CDR1 MGHRA, CDR2 YSYEKL. The CDR3 DNA sequence: TGCGCCAGCAGCCAAGATGGTTCCCGACAAGAGCAGTACTTC. Encoded protein: CASSQDGSRQEQYF.